Listed here is a single TCR beta chain. This entry belongs to a study of human T cells and chemical hapten exposure. From the RACE reads, TCRdb called clonotypes with MiXCR, one entry per CDR3 protein. The sample includes 65,000 to 95,000 distinct CDR3 sequences, 6% to 8.5% of them seen just once. Regarding time point: patch test 2, 6 weeks after DPC sensitization. Treatment of the sample: therapeutic diphenylcyclopropenone sensitization with weekly scalp DPC. Germline-derived CDR1 and CDR2 are SGHNT and YYREEE (reference sequence). Trimming pared 0 bases from V and 5 bases from J, leaving 14 bases between. The CDR3 sequence is 15 residues long.

The TCR sequence derives from a woman between 25 and 40 years old with alopecia areata. Some clones in this sample may be carry-over from other donors' samples. The chain combines TRBV5-4 with TRBJ2-5; D is possibly TRBD1 or TRBD2 (6 bases each). The specimen was whole blood, collected in connection with sensitization to the hapten diphenylcyclopropenone (DPC). CDR3 sequence: CASSLDLSGAETQYF. CDR3 bases: TGTGCCAGCAGCTTGGATTTGTCGGGGGCGGAGACCCAGTACTTC.